One and the same sample provided the 27 T cell receptor beta chains below, sequenced in a study of CD8+ T cells in alopecia areata (dated by TCRdb to 2016 to 2019). Libraries were constructed by the immunoSEQ multiplex PCR assay. RNA was extracted from all samples and reverse transcribed into cDNA, which served as template for TCR sequencing. The table was pulled from immuneACCESS by TCRdb, which kept in-frame rearrangements only. Such tables lose some clones; where checked, under half of the loss comes from unresolved V genes, and the rest has no known cause. This sample holds approximately 82,000 clones; roughly half were observed only once. Together, the top ten hold approximately 5.7% of the sample. Sequenced input: NKG2D-high CD8+ T cells sorted from blood. The sample's cell subset or site label, decoded: sorted CD8+ NKG2D-high blood T cells. These TCRs come from a human donor with alopecia areata.

This chain uses TRBV29-1 with TRBJ2-1; D is unclear. Germline values: CDR1 SQVTM, CDR2 ANQGSEA. V lost 7 bases, J lost 2 bases, and 9 bases lay in between. The CDR3 length is 12 residues. The CDR3 here is CSAPVAYNEQFF. The CDR3 coding sequence is TGCAGCGCTCCGGTCGCCTACAATGAGCAGTTCTTC.

This clone came up a few times. This rearrangement joins TRBV7-9 to TRBJ2-3; 7 positions match TRBD1. CDR1 is SEHNR and CDR2 is FQNEAQ in the germline V gene (reference sequence). This CDR3 has 16 residues. Trimming took 5 bases from V and 0 from J; bases not matched to a gene: 8. CDR3 coding DNA: TGTGCCAGCAGCAACCCGGGACAGACTAGCACAGATACGCAGTATTTT. Translating gives CASSNPGQTSTDTQYF.

The chain recombines TRBV30 with TRBJ2-1, with a possible D match to TRBD2 (6 bases). V gave up 2 bases and J gave up 4 bases, with 12 bases separating them. Germline V CDR1 and CDR2: GTSNPN, SVGIG (reference sequence). The CDR3 totals 14 residues. The CDR3 bases are TGTGCCTGGAGTTGGGGGGAACTATACAATGAGCAGTTCTTC. Protein product: CAWSWGELYNEQFF.

The chain joins TRBV12-5 to TRBJ1-6; D not resolved. The CDR3 runs to 13 residues. The germline V gene has CDR1 LGHNT and CDR2 FRNRAP. Trimming took 1 base from V and 12 from J, leaving 10 bases between them. This CDR3 reads CASGLGDFLPLHF. The CDR3 nucleotides are TGTGCTAGTGGTTTGGGAGATTTTTTACCCCTCCACTTT. Complete variable domain (other parts from reference TRBV12-5 and TRBJ1-6): DARVTQTPRHKVTEMGQEVTMRCQPILGHNTVFWYRQTMMQGLELLAYFRNRAPLDDSGMPKDRFSAEMPDATLATLKIQPSEPRDSAVYFCASGLGDFLPLHFGNGTRLTVT.

This clone is medium-sized. The V call is TRBV14, the J call TRBJ2-7; D gene uncertain. V lost 0 bases to trimming and J lost 6 bases, with 9 bases between them. Looked up from germline, CDR1 is SGHDN and CDR2 is FVKESK. The CDR3 covers 13 residues. The CDR3 nucleotides read TGTGCCAGCAGCCAAGATTCTCTGGGCGAGCAGTACTTC. Translated, it gives CASSQDSLGEQYF.

Only a few counts were recorded for this clone. This sequence joins TRBV29-1 and TRBJ2-7; TRBD1 aligns across 8 bases. The CDR3 is 15 residues long. CDR1 is SQVTM, CDR2 ANQGSEA, per germline. The V and J ends lost 2 bases and 3 bases, in that order; junction bases with no gene match: 9. CDR3 sequence reads: CSVEPIRTGSYEQYF. In nucleotides, the CDR3 is TGCAGCGTTGAACCAATTCGGACAGGGAGCTACGAGCAGTACTTC.

In this sample, this clone turned up a few times. The chain recombines TRBV29-1 with TRBJ2-7, with D maybe TRBD2 (5 bases). Trimming shortened V by 4 bases and J by 2 bases, and 24 bases separated the two germline ends. The V gene's germline CDR1 is SQVTM and CDR2 ANQGSEA. The CDR3 consists of 17 residues. The CDR3 bases are TGCAGCGTTGCAATTTGGCGCGTTGAGGACTCAACCTACGAGCAGTACTTC. Encoded protein: CSVAIWRVEDSTYEQYF.

V is TRBV5-6 and J is TRBJ1-5, with D uncertain. This CDR3 is 15 amino acids long. V shed 3 bases and J shed 7 bases, with 17 bases lying between them. The V gene's germline CDR1 is SGHDT and CDR2 YYEEEE. CDR3 sequence reads: CASSSDGERGQPQHF. The CDR3, as DNA: TGTGCCAGCAGCTCCGACGGCGAGAGAGGCCAGCCCCAGCATTTT.

The chain links TRBV2 to TRBJ2-3; 7 positions agree with TRBD1. The CDR3 spans 13 residues. Germline V gene lookup returns CDR1 SNHLY and CDR2 FYNNEI. Germline trimming cut 8 bases from V and 2 bases from J; bases unmatched to any gene: 4. This CDR3 is CASGTETTDTQYF. The CDR3 DNA sequence: TGTGCCAGCGGGACAGAGACCACAGATACGCAGTATTTT. The full variable domain, its missing parts supplied by reference TRBV2 and TRBJ2-3, is EPEVTQTPSHQVTQMGQEVILRCVPISNHLYFYWYRQILGQKVEFLVSFYNNEISEKSEIFDDQFSVERPDGSNFTLKIRSTKLEDSAMYFCASGTETTDTQYFGPGTRLTVL.

This clone was counted between two and nine times. This rearrangement joins TRBV29-1 to TRBJ1-1; D not certain. The CDR3 length is 10 residues. The V end was cut by 3 bases, the J end by 8 bases, with 7 bases between. The V gene's germline CDR1 is SQVTM and CDR2 ANQGSEA. The CDR3 reads CSVELREAFF. Here the CDR3 DNA reads TGCAGCGTTGAGTTGCGGGAAGCTTTCTTT.

The chain has TRBV10-2 and TRBJ2-1; no clear D. In germline, CDR1 is WSHSY, CDR2 SAAADI. Trimming pared 0 bases from V and 6 bases from J, leaving 3 bases between. This CDR3 contains 12 residues. CDR3 region: CASSESSNEQFF. In DNA form, the CDR3 reads TGCGCCAGCAGTGAGTCGAGCAATGAGCAGTTCTTC.

V is TRBV2 and J is TRBJ2-4, with 7 bases matching TRBD2. The germline V gene has CDR1 SNHLY and CDR2 FYNNEI. V dropped 8 bases and J dropped 1; count of bases not matched to a gene: 8. The CDR3 spans 15 residues. The chain's CDR3 is CASSERDLAKNIQYF. The CDR3 nucleotides read TGTGCCAGCTCCGAGCGGGACCTGGCCAAAAACATTCAGTACTTC.

The rearrangement joins TRBV7-9 to TRBJ2-7, with 8 bases fitting TRBD1. Germline CDR1 SEHNR, CDR2 FQNEAQ (reference sequence). Unmatched junction bases numbered 12, after V lost 0 bases and J lost 5 bases. The length of the CDR3 is 17 residues. The CDR3 coding sequence is TGTGCCAGCAGCTTAGCGATCGGTACAGGGGGTTCGAACGAGCAGTACTTC. Translating gives CASSLAIGTGGSNEQYF.

This clone was detected only a few times. The rearrangement joins TRBV28 to TRBJ2-1, with 13 bases identical to TRBD2. The length of the CDR3 is 17 residues. The V and J ends lost 3 bases and 7 bases, in that order; junction bases with no gene match: 9. The germline V gene has CDR1 MDHEN and CDR2 SYDVKM. The CDR3 protein is CASSFRGTSGMRNEQFF. The CDR3 DNA is TGTGCCAGCAGTTTTAGGGGGACTAGCGGGATGCGGAATGAGCAGTTCTTC.

There are a few counts of this clone. V and J are TRBV29-1 and TRBJ2-7; a weak D match, TRBD2 (7 bases). Germline CDR1 SQVTM, CDR2 ANQGSEA. CDR3 length: 18 residues. V lost 4 bases and J 0 bases, leaving 25 bases between the germline ends. The CDR3: CSVAGGERDTTASYEQYF. The CDR3 DNA reads as TGCAGCGTTGCGGGGGGTGAGAGGGACACCACGGCCTCCTACGAGCAGTACTTC.

CDR3 coding DNA: TGTGCCAGCAGCCCACAGGGGGATGGCACTGAAGCTTTCTTT. The encoded protein is CASSPQGDGTEAFF. The chain is built from TRBV6-6 and TRBJ1-1, with 8 bases fitting TRBD1. Trimming removed 6 bases from V and 4 bases from J; junction bases left unmatched: 7. CDR3 length equals 14 residues. Germline CDR1 is MNHNY and CDR2 is SVGAGI (reference sequence).

This clone was detected only a few times. The chain has TRBV29-1 and TRBJ2-3; tentatively, D is TRBD1 (6 bases). This CDR3 has 17 amino acids. V lost 0 bases to trimming and J lost 9 bases, with 25 bases between them. The V gene's germline CDR1 is SQVTM and CDR2 ANQGSEA. CDR3 bases: TGCAGCGTTGAAGATCCGGAAGGGGACACGATGGAATACACGCAGTATTTT. This encodes CSVEDPEGDTMEYTQYF.

The rearrangement links TRBV27 to TRBJ2-2, with D hard to call. Germline loops: CDR1 MNHEY, CDR2 SMNVEV (reference sequence). The CDR3 contains 15 residues. V was shortened by 6 bases and J by 4 bases, with 15 bases between the two germline ends. The CDR3 spells CASSQLPDLTGELFF. Here the CDR3 DNA reads TGTGCCAGCAGCCAACTACCCGACCTCACCGGGGAGCTGTTTTTT.

The chain uses TRBV11-2 and TRBJ2-7; weak D call: TRBD2 (5 bases). Per the germline V gene, CDR1 is SGHAT and CDR2 is FQNNGV. CDR3 size: 11 residues. Trimming removed 8 bases at V and 6 bases at J, with 11 bases between. CDR3 sequence (DNA): TGTGCCAGCCTGGCGGCGGGCGAGCAGTACTTC. Its protein product is CASLAAGEQYF.

V gene TRBV11-2 combines with J gene TRBJ2-3, with D possibly matching TRBD1 (6 bases). CDR1 SGHAT and CDR2 FQNNGV come from the germline V gene. The germline V and J ends were trimmed by 2 bases and 2 bases, with 14 bases remaining between them. The CDR3 runs to 16 residues. The CDR3 DNA is TGTGCCAGCAGCTTAATCCCAGGGGAACCCACAGATACGCAGTATTTT. As protein: CASSLIPGEPTDTQYF.

This clone was observed a few times. The chain is built from TRBV7-9 and TRBJ2-7; 8 positions match TRBD1. This CDR3 spans 14 amino acids. Germline V gene sequence: CDR1 SEHNR, CDR2 FQNEAQ (reference sequence). V dropped 5 bases and J dropped 4; count of bases not matched to a gene: 7. The CDR3 bases are TGTGCCAGCAGCCCTGGACAGGGCGAGTACGAGCAGTACTTC. Residues: CASSPGQGEYEQYF.

This clone has a handful of counts. J is TRBJ2-1 and V is TRBV28; D might be TRBD1 (6 bases). The CDR3 has 14 residues. Trimming left V 8 bases short and J 3 bases short, with 14 bases between. The germline gives CDR1 MDHEN, CDR2 SYDVKM. The CDR3 DNA sequence: TGTGCCAGCTCTGGGACACCTAACTACAATGAGCAGTTCTTC. This translates into CASSGTPNYNEQFF. The full variable domain, rest sourced from reference TRBV28 and TRBJ2-1, is DVKVTQSSRYLVKRTGEKVFLECVQDMDHENMFWYRQDPGLGLRLIYFSYDVKMKEKGDIPEGYSVSREKKERFSLILESASTNQTSMYLCASSGTPNYNEQFFGPGTRLTVL.

The genes are TRBV27 and TRBJ2-7; weak D call: TRBD1 (5 bases). This CDR3 is 15 amino acids long. The germline V gene encodes CDR1 MNHEY and CDR2 SMNVEV (reference sequence). V lost 0 bases, J lost 3 bases, and 12 bases lay in between. The CDR3 sequence: CASSLSVSGIYEQYF. CDR3 DNA: TGTGCCAGCAGTTTATCGGTCTCAGGGATCTACGAGCAGTACTTC.

This chain uses TRBV29-1 with TRBJ2-2; D is possibly TRBD1 (8 bases). Germline CDR1 SQVTM, CDR2 ANQGSEA. This CDR3 region has 15 residues. Between the trimmed V and J ends, which lost 6 bases and 4 bases, there was a span of 18 bases. The CDR3: CSVPSGTGATGELFF. CDR3 bases: TGCAGCGTCCCCAGCGGGACAGGAGCCACCGGGGAGCTGTTTTTT.

This chain links TRBV2 with TRBJ1-1, with D tentatively TRBD1 (6 bases). Germline V gene lookup returns CDR1 SNHLY and CDR2 FYNNEI. This CDR3 has 10 amino acids. The V end lost 8 bases, the J end lost 9 bases, and 10 bases lay between the germline ends. CDR3 residues: CASGGQQAFF. CDR3 coding DNA: TGTGCCAGCGGGGGCCAACAAGCTTTCTTT.

The chain has TRBV4-2 and TRBJ2-1; possibly TRBD1 for D (5 bases). Trimming shortened V by 1 base and J by 6 bases, and 10 bases separated the two germline ends. Germline CDR1 reads LGHNA; CDR2 reads YNFKEQ. The CDR3 is 14 residues long. The CDR3 DNA follows: TGTGCCAGCAGCCAAGGTCAAGGGGTCAATGAGCAGTTCTTC. It codes for CASSQGQGVNEQFF.

The rearrangement uses TRBV2 and TRBJ2-3; D might be TRBD1 or TRBD2, each matching 6 bases. Germline assignment: CDR1 SNHLY and CDR2 FYNNEI. Trimming pared 6 bases from V and 14 bases from J, leaving 15 bases between. The CDR3 is 11 residues long. The chain's CDR3 is CASREGGHWYF. CDR3 DNA sequence: TGTGCCAGCAGAGAGGGGGGCCACTGGTATTTT.